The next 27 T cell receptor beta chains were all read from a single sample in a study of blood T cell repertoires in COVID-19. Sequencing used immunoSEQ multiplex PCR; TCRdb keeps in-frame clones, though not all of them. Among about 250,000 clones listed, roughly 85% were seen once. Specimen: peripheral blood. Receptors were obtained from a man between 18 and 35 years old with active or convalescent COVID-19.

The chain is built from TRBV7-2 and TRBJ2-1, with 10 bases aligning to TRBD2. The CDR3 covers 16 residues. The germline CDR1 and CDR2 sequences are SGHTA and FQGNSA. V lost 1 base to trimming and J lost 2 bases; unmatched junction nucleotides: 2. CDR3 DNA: TGTGCCAGCAGCTTAGATAGCGGGGGGACCTACAATGAGCAGTTCTTC. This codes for CASSLDSGGTYNEQFF.

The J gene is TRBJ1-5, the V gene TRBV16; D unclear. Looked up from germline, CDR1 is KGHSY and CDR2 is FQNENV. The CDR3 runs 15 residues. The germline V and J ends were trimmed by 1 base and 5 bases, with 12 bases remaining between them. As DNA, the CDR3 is TGTGCCAGCAGCCAATTTGTCGCGAGAGATCAGCCCCAGCATTTT. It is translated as CASSQFVARDQPQHF.

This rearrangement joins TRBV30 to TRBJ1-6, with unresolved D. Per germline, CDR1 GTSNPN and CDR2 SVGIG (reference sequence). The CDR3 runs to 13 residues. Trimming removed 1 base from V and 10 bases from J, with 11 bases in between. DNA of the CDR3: TGTGCCTGGAGTGACGCGGGATGGTCACCCCTCCACTTT. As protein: CAWSDAGWSPLHF.

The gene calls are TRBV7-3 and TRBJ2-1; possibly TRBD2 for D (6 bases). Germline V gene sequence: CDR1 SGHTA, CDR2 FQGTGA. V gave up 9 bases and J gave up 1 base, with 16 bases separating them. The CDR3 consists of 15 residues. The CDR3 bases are TGTGCCAGTGCGTCCGGCGGGGTATCCTACAATGAGCAGTTCTTC. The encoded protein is CASASGGVSYNEQFF.

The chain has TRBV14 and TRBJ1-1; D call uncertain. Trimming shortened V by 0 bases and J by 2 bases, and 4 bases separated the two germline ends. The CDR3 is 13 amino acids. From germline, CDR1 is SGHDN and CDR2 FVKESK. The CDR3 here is CASSQDSNTEAFF. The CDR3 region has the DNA TGTGCCAGCAGCCAAGACAGTAACACTGAAGCTTTCTTT. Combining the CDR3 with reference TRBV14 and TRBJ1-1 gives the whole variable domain EAGVTQFPSHSVIEKGQTVTLRCDPISGHDNLYWYRRVMGKEIKFLLHFVKESKQDESGMPNNRFLAERTGGTYSTLKVQPAELEDSGVYFCASSQDSNTEAFFGQGTRLTVV.

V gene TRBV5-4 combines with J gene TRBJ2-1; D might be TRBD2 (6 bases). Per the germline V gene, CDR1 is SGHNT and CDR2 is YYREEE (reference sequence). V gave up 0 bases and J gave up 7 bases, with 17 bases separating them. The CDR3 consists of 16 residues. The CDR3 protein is CASSLEWLAGGNEQFF. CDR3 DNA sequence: TGTGCCAGCAGCTTGGAGTGGCTAGCAGGAGGGAATGAGCAGTTCTTC.

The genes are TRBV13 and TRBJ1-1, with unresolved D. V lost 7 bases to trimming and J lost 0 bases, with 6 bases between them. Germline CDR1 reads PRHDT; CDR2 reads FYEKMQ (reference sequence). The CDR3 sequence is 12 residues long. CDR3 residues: CASKLMNTEAFF. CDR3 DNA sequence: TGTGCCAGCAAACTCATGAACACTGAAGCTTTCTTT. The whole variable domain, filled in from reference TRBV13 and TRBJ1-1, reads AAGVIQSPRHLIKEKRETATLKCYPIPRHDTVYWYQQGPGQDPQFLISFYEKMQSDKGSIPDRFSAQQFSDYHSELNMSSLELGDSALYFCASKLMNTEAFFGQGTRLTVV.

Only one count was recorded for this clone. CDR3 in DNA: TGTGCCAGCAGTTTCCGGGACACTGAAGCTTTCTTT. It is translated as CASSFRDTEAFF. The genes are TRBV6-5 and TRBJ1-1; D remains ambiguous. The germline V gene has CDR1 MNHEY and CDR2 SVGAGI. Trimming left V 4 bases short and J 3 bases short, with 6 bases between. The CDR3 has 12 amino acids.

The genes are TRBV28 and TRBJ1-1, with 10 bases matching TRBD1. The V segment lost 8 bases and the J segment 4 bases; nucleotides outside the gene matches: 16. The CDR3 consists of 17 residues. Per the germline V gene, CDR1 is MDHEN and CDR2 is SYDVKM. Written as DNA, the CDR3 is TGTGCCAGCGCACTTCCTCCGACAGGGGGCCCCACCACTGAAGCTTTCTTT. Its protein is CASALPPTGGPTTEAFF.

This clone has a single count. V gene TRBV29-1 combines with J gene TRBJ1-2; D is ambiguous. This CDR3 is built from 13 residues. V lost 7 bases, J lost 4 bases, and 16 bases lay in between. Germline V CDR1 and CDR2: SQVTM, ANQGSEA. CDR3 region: CSAGGPDFYGYTF. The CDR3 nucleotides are TGCAGCGCGGGCGGACCAGACTTCTATGGCTACACCTTC.

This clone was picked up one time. CDR3 sequence: CASSPQGGGETQYF. CDR3 nucleotides: TGTGCCAGCTCACCACAGGGCGGAGGAGAGACCCAGTACTTC. V is TRBV18 and J is TRBJ2-5; possibly TRBD2 for D (5 bases). In germline, CDR1 is KGHSH, CDR2 LQKENI. V was shortened by 1 base and J by 4 bases, with 10 bases between the two germline ends. The length of the CDR3 is 14 residues.

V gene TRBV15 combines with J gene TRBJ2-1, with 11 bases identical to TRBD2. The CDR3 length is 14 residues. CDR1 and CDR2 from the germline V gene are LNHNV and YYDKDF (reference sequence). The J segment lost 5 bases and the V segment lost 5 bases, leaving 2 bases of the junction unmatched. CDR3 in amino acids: CATSPGLADNEQFF. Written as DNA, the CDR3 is TGTGCCACCAGCCCGGGACTAGCGGACAATGAGCAGTTCTTC.

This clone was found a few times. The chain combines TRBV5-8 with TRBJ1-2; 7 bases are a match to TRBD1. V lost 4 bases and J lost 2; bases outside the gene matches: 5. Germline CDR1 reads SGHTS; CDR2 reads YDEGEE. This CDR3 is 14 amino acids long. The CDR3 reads CASSQIQGNYGYTF. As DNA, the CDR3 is TGTGCCAGCAGCCAAATACAGGGGAACTATGGCTACACCTTC.

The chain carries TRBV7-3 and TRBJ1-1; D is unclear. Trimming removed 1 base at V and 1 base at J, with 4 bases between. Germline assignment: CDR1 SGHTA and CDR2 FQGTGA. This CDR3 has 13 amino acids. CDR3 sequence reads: CASSLKQNTEAFF. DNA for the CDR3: TGTGCCAGCAGCTTAAAACAGAACACTGAAGCTTTCTTT.

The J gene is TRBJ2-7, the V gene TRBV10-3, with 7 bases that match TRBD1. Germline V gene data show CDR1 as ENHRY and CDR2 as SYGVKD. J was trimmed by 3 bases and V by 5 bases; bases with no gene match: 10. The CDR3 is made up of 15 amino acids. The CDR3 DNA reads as TGTGCCATCAGTCTAGGGACAGCCACAGTCTACGAGCAGTACTTC. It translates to CAISLGTATVYEQYF.

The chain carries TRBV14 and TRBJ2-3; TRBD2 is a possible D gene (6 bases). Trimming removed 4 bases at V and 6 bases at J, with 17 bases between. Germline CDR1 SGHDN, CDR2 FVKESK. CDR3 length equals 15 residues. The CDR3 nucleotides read TGTGCCAGCAGCCGAGCCGGGACTCCTGGGGATACGCAGTATTTT. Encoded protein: CASSRAGTPGDTQYF.

The CDR3 DNA is TGTGCCAGTTATATTGGGGGAGGAGGGTATAATTCACCCCTCCACTTT. This gives the protein CASYIGGGGYNSPLHF. V and J are TRBV28 and TRBJ1-6, with D tentatively TRBD1 (5 bases). Germline CDR1 reads MDHEN; CDR2 reads SYDVKM. The CDR3 is 16 amino acids. V lost 9 bases to trimming and J lost 4 bases, with 19 bases between them.

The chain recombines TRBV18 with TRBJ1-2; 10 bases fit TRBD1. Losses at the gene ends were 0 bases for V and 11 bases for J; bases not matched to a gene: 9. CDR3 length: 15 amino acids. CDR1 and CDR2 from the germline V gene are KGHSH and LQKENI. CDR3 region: CASSPPGQGSGGYTF. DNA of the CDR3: TGTGCCAGCTCACCACCGGGACAGGGGAGTGGTGGTTACACCTTC.

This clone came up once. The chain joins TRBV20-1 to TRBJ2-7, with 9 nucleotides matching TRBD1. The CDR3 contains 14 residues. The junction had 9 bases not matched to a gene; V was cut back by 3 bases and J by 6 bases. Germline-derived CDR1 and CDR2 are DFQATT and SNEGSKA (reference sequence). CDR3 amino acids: CSASRRTGASEQYF. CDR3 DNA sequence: TGCAGTGCTAGTCGCCGGACAGGGGCCTCCGAGCAGTACTTC.

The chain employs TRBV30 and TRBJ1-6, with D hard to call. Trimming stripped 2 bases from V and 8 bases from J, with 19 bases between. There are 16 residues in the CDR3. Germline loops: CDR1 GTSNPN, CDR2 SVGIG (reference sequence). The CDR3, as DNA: TGTGCCTGGAGTCCCCACCGGGAGTGGGATGATTCACCCCTCCACTTT. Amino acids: CAWSPHREWDDSPLHF.

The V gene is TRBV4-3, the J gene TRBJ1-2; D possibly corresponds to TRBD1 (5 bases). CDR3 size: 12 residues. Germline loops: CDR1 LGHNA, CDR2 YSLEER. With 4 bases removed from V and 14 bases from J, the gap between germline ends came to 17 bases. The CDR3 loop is CASSPVDSAMTF. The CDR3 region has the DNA TGCGCCAGCAGCCCCGTAGACAGTGCGATGACCTTC.

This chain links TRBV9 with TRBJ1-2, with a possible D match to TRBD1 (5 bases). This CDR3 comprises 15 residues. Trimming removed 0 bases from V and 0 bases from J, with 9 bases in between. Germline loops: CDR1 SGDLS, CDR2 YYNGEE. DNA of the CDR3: TGTGCCAGCAGCGTAGAGGGGTGGGCTAACTATGGCTACACCTTC. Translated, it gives CASSVEGWANYGYTF.

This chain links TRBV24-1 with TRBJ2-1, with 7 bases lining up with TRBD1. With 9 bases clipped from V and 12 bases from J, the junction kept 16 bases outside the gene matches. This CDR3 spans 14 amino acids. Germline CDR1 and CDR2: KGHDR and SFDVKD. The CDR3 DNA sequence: TGTGCCACCGAAGATCAGGACAGGCTCACAGCGCAGTTCTTC. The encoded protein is CATEDQDRLTAQFF.

CDR3 loop: CASNAGTPTGELFF. CDR3 DNA: TGTGCCAGCAACGCGGGAACACCGACCGGGGAGCTGTTTTTT. The V gene is TRBV28, the J gene TRBJ2-2; tentative D call: TRBD2 (6 bases). Germline loops: CDR1 MDHEN, CDR2 SYDVKM. The germline V and J ends were trimmed by 7 bases and 5 bases, with 14 bases remaining between them. The CDR3 covers 14 residues.

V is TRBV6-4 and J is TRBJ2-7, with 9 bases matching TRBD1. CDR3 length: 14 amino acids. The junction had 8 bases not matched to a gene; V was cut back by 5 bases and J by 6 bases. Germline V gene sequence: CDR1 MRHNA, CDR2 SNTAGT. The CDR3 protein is CASSNIHRGLEQYF. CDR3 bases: TGTGCCAGCAGTAACATCCACAGGGGGCTCGAGCAGTACTTC.

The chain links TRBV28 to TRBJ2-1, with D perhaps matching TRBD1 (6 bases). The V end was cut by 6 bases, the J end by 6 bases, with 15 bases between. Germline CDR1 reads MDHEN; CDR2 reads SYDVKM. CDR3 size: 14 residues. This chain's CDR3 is CASSPPPQGNEQFF. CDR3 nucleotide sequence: TGTGCCAGCAGCCCACCCCCACAGGGCAATGAGCAGTTCTTC.

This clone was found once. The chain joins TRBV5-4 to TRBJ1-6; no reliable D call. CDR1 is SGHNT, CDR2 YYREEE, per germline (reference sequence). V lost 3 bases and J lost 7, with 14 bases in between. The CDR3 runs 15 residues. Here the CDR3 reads CASSSVGLGNSPLHF. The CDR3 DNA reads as TGTGCCAGCAGCTCCGTTGGTCTGGGCAATTCACCCCTCCACTTT.